Listed below are T cell receptor beta chains from one sample, sequenced in a study of blood T cell repertoires in COVID-19. The protocol was immunoSEQ multiplex PCR, while the TCRdb copy is restricted to in-frame clones and leaves out a portion. Found here are tens of thousands of clones, approximately 85% of them singletons; the top ten hold roughly 15%. The sequenced sample consisted of peripheral blood. These receptors were taken from a human donor in a cohort sampled during active COVID-19. CDR3s include the opening cysteine and the closing phenylalanine or tryptophan. The D gene is left open where the match is weak. Size tells how often a clone was seen (once, few, many) or the class of an expanded clone, and some rows leave it out.

j_call clone_size d_call v_call cdr3_aa cdr3_nt
TRBJ1-6 NA TRBD1 TRBV19 CASSSTGTGDSPLHF TGTGCCAGTAGTTCCACCGGGACAGGTGACTCACCCCTCCACTTT
TRBJ1-4 NA NA TRBV5-6 CASSPLGQVNGEKLFF TGTGCCAGCAGCCCCTTAGGCCAGGTTAATGGTGAAAAACTGTTTTTT
TRBJ2-2 NA NA TRBV28 CASSLGTTGELFF TGTGCCAGCAGTTTAGGGACTACCGGGGAGCTGTTTTTT
TRBJ2-7 NA TRBD2 TRBV29-1 CSVGLAGRYEQYF TGCAGCGTTGGACTAGCGGGCCGATACGAGCAGTACTTC
TRBJ2-2 NA TRBD2 TRBV24-1 CATSESPGLAGANTGELFF TGTGCCACCAGTGAATCCCCGGGACTAGCGGGAGCGAACACCGGGGAGCTGTTTTTT
TRBJ2-7 NA TRBD2 TRBV5-4 CASRPSGLAGYEQYF TGTGCCAGCAGACCCTCGGGGCTAGCGGGCTACGAGCAGTACTTC
TRBJ1-5 few TRBD1 TRBV2 CASSAEGTGANQPQHF TGTGCCAGCAGTGCCGAAGGGACAGGGGCCAATCAGCCCCAGCATTTT
TRBJ1-2 few NA TRBV27 CASSPWGVEGIGYGYTF TGTGCCAGCAGTCCGTGGGGTGTGGAGGGGATCGGGTATGGCTACACCTTC
TRBJ2-7 NA NA TRBV7-7 CASSCSRVRRYEQYF TGTGCCAGCAGCTGTTCCAGGGTACGCCGCTACGAGCAGTACTTC
TRBJ1-2 NA NA TRBV28 CASSLGAYGYTF TGTGCCAGCAGTCTAGGGGCCTATGGCTACACCTTC
TRBJ2-2 few NA TRBV24-1 CATSDVGGTGELFF TGTGCCACCAGTGATGTGGGGGGCACCGGGGAGCTGTTTTTT
TRBJ1-2 NA TRBD1 TRBV20-1 CRPQGARGYTF TGCAGGCCTCAGGGGGCGCGGGGCTACACCTTC
TRBJ1-2 NA TRBD1 TRBV12-3/TRBV12-4 CASSHDREVGYTF TGTGCCAGCAGCCACGACAGGGAGGTTGGCTACACCTTC
TRBJ2-1 NA TRBD2 TRBV19 CASSGLAGGDEQFF TGTGCCAGTAGCGGACTAGCGGGAGGTGATGAGCAGTTCTTC
TRBJ2-5 NA NA TRBV5-4 CASSGTGTLLPQETQYF TGTGCCAGCAGCGGTACCGGGACACTACTCCCCCAAGAGACCCAGTACTTC
TRBJ1-5 many NA TRBV6-5 CASSYTGDGNQPQHF TGTGCCAGCAGTTACACGGGGGATGGAAATCAGCCCCAGCATTTT
TRBJ1-5 few NA TRBV29-1 CSVGEQINQPQHF TGCAGCGTTGGTGAACAGATAAATCAGCCCCAGCATTTT
TRBJ2-4 NA NA TRBV14 CASSSASTGNRNIQYF TGTGCCAGCAGCTCAGCCTCGACAGGAAATCGAAACATTCAGTACTTC
TRBJ1-4 NA NA TRBV30 CACNPRERDEKLFF TGTGCCTGTAATCCTCGGGAGCGGGATGAAAAACTGTTTTTT
TRBJ1-5 NA NA TRBV28 CASSLPGDSNQPQHF TGTGCCAGCAGTTTACCGGGGGATAGCAATCAGCCCCAGCATTTT
TRBJ2-2 once TRBD1 TRBV24-1 CATTWTGGAGELFF TGTGCCACCACATGGACAGGTGGGGCCGGGGAGCTGTTTTTT
TRBJ2-5 NA NA TRBV3-1/TRBV3-2 CASSQERETQYF TGTGCCAGCAGCCAAGAGAGAGAGACCCAGTACTTC
TRBJ1-1 NA NA TRBV30 CAWSVSGGTEAFF TGTGCCTGGAGTGTCTCGGGTGGCACTGAAGCTTTCTTT
TRBJ2-1 NA NA TRBV7-8 CASSSPMSSYNEQFF TGTGCCAGCAGCAGTCCTATGAGCTCCTACAATGAGCAGTTCTTC
TRBJ2-7 NA NA TRBV30 CAWSRGYEQYF TGTGCCTGGAGCAGGGGATACGAGCAGTACTTC
TRBJ2-7 NA TRBD2 TRBV7-9 CASSLELAGEFEQYF TGTGCCAGCAGCTTAGAGCTAGCGGGAGAATTCGAGCAGTACTTC
TRBJ2-3 NA TRBD2 TRBV5-1 CASSRAGLAGGDTQYF TGCGCCAGCAGCCGCGCGGGACTAGCGGGAGGAGATACGCAGTATTTT
TRBJ2-7 NA NA TRBV18 CASSPTDPPKKQYF TGTGCCAGCTCACCGACAGACCCGCCTAAGAAGCAGTACTTC
TRBJ1-4 NA NA TRBV14 CASSHRSPGAATNEKLFF TGTGCCAGCAGCCATCGGAGTCCAGGGGCGGCAACTAATGAAAAACTGTTTTTT
TRBJ1-2 NA NA TRBV25-1 CASRVSGTDSYGYTF TGTGCCAGCAGGGTATCCGGGACTGATTCCTATGGCTACACCTTC
TRBJ2-2 NA NA TRBV11-2 CASSLVGRGENTGELFF TGTGCCAGCAGCTTAGTAGGCAGGGGCGAGAACACCGGGGAGCTGTTTTTT
TRBJ1-4 NA NA TRBV5-1 CASSLDPGQGLFF TGCGCCAGCAGCTTGGACCCGGGACAAGGACTGTTTTTT
TRBJ1-2 NA NA TRBV2 CASSEDSPVYGYTF TGTGCCAGCAGTGAAGATTCTCCAGTCTATGGCTACACCTTC
TRBJ1-2 once NA TRBV12-3/TRBV12-4 CASSLVFGYTF TGTGCCAGCAGTTTAGTATTTGGCTACACCTTC
TRBJ2-3 NA NA TRBV19 CASSVDNTDTQYF TGTGCCAGTAGTGTGGACAACACAGATACGCAGTATTTT